This TCR beta chain was recovered during a study of blood T cells in healthy people across ages. Germline assignment: CDR1 MNHNS and CDR2 SASEGT. The CDR3 covers 18 residues. Trimming shortened V by 8 bases and J by 0 bases, and 20 bases separated the two germline ends. Then a second PCR, running about 6 to 12 cycles, was carried out with a sample-barcoded 5' primer and a J-beta primer mix. TCRdb used MiXCR to reprocess the 5' RACE reads, holding one entry per CDR3 protein. Seen here are about 760,000 distinct CDR3 sequences, just over 55% observed once, and the top ten hold around 24%. Isolating PBMCs gave at least 6 million of these cells per sample.

Sequenced input: blood. This clonotype originated in a man in his forties or fifties in good health. The V gene is TRBV6-1, the J gene TRBJ2-6; D is possibly TRBD1 or TRBD2 (5 bases each). The CDR3 coding sequence is TGTGCCAGCGGTGTTAATCCGGGACGGAACTCTGGGGCCAACGTCCTGACTTTC. Its translation: CASGVNPGRNSGANVLTF.